Shown below are 15 T cell receptor beta chains from a single sample sequenced in a study of cytomegalovirus exposure and HLA in healthy donors. Researchers ran the PCR with 60 Vbeta and 13 Jbeta primers. Only in-frame clones appear in the TCRdb table, and some are missing; sequencing was by immunoSEQ multiplex PCR. The data contain roughly 140,000 clones, roughly 80% of them seen just once; the ten biggest clones take up 3.5% to 5.5%. The sequencing input was PBMCs. These receptors were collected from a woman in her thirties or forties in good health and CMV-seropositive.

This clone was picked up a small number of times. This chain connects TRBV6-4 to TRBJ2-1; 9 bases map to TRBD1. The trim removed 3 bases at V and 6 bases at J, leaving 3 bases unmatched. Germline V gives CDR1 MRHNA, CDR2 SNTAGT. CDR3 size: 14 residues. The CDR3 sequence is CASSEGQGGNEQFF. CDR3 DNA: TGTGCCAGCAGTGAGGGACAGGGAGGCAATGAGCAGTTCTTC.

Only one count was recorded for this clone. The V and J genes are TRBV7-9 and TRBJ1-2, with 8 bases identical to TRBD1. This CDR3 is built from 16 residues. Trimming cost V 5 bases and J 8 bases; bases outside gene matches: 16. The germline V gene has CDR1 SEHNR and CDR2 FQNEAQ (reference sequence). The CDR3 nucleotides read TGTGCCAGCAGCCAAATGGGACAGGTCATAATTTGGGGCTACACCTTC. This gives the protein CASSQMGQVIIWGYTF.

Written as DNA, the CDR3 is TGTGCCAGCAGTGAGGTCGGGACAGGGGCAGATACGCAGTATTTT. It is translated as CASSEVGTGADTQYF. V gene TRBV5-4 combines with J gene TRBJ2-3, with TRBD1 matching 10 bases. V shed 5 bases and J 4 bases; nucleotides not matched to a gene: 7. The CDR3 is 15 amino acids. The germline CDR1 and CDR2 sequences are SGHNT and YYREEE (reference sequence). Filled out from reference TRBV5-4 and TRBJ2-3, the complete variable domain reads ETGVTQSPTHLIKTRGQQVTLRCSSQSGHNTVSWYQQALGQGPQFIFQYYREEENGRGNFPPRFSGLQFPNYSSELNVNALELDDSALYLCASSEVGTGADTQYFGPGTRLTVL.

The genes are TRBV2 and TRBJ2-5; maybe TRBD2 (5 bases). The CDR3 consists of 13 residues. CDR1 and CDR2 (germline): SNHLY, FYNNEI. The V end lost 6 bases, the J end lost 3 bases, and 11 bases lay between the germline ends. The CDR3 nucleotides read TGTGCCAGCAGGAACACTAGGGAAGAGACCCAGTACTTC. It codes for CASRNTREETQYF.

The V and J genes are TRBV28 and TRBJ2-7, with D perhaps TRBD2 (6 bases). The CDR3 is 17 amino acids. Trimming took 4 bases from V and 2 from J, leaving 21 bases between them. Germline CDR1 and CDR2: MDHEN and SYDVKM. CDR3 DNA: TGTGCCAGCAGTTATAACCTTACGGGGGAAAGGACCTACGAGCAGTACTTC. Protein: CASSYNLTGERTYEQYF.

The rearrangement joins TRBV6-5 to TRBJ2-2, with 8 bases lining up with TRBD2. V was clipped by 3 bases and J by 4 bases; unmatched bases: 4. CDR3 length equals 15 residues. The germline CDR1 and CDR2 sequences are MNHEY and SVGAGI. The CDR3 spells CASSYLAGGTGELFF. CDR3 coding DNA: TGTGCCAGCAGTTATCTAGCGGGTGGCACCGGGGAGCTGTTTTTT.

The chain joins TRBV28 to TRBJ2-5, with 9 bases matching TRBD2. Germline V gene sequence: CDR1 MDHEN, CDR2 SYDVKM. J lost 5 bases, V lost 6 bases, and 7 bases had no gene match. The CDR3 extends over 14 amino acids. Here the CDR3 reads CASSPGLARETQYF. The CDR3 region has the DNA TGTGCCAGCAGCCCCGGACTAGCGAGGGAGACCCAGTACTTC.

V gene TRBV6-5 combines with J gene TRBJ2-7; D is unclear. V lost 5 bases and J 5 bases, leaving 16 bases between the germline ends. Germline V gives CDR1 MNHEY, CDR2 SVGAGI. CDR3 length: 14 residues. DNA of the CDR3: TGTGCCAGCAGTAAGGAGATTAGTCCGAACGAGCAGTACTTC. Amino acids: CASSKEISPNEQYF.

This clone was found once. The chain links TRBV7-2 to TRBJ1-2; tentatively, D is TRBD1 (5 bases). Trimming removed 6 bases at V and 0 bases at J, with 11 bases between. Germline V gene lookup returns CDR1 SGHTA and CDR2 FQGNSA. The CDR3 is 14 residues long. The chain's CDR3 is CASRVGGTNYGYTF. In DNA form, the CDR3 reads TGTGCCAGCAGGGTCGGGGGAACTAACTATGGCTACACCTTC.

The chain carries TRBV18 and TRBJ1-1, with D possibly TRBD1 on 5 matching bases. Germline-derived CDR1 and CDR2 are KGHSH and LQKENI. The CDR3 runs 16 residues. The V and J ends lost 2 bases and 1 base respectively, with 14 bases between them. The CDR3 DNA sequence: TGTGCCAGCTCACCATTACCGGAGGGACGGAACACTGAAGCTTTCTTT. Translation: CASSPLPEGRNTEAFF.

The genes are TRBV7-8 and TRBJ1-2, with 9 bases lining up with TRBD1. Trimming took 5 bases from V and 7 from J; bases not matched to a gene: 17. CDR1 and CDR2 from the germline V gene are SGHVS and FQNEAQ. The CDR3 length is 17 residues. CDR3 sequence: CASSRGLRGQGLGGYTF. The CDR3 DNA is TGTGCCAGCAGCCGGGGCCTAAGAGGACAGGGGCTTGGTGGCTACACCTTC. The whole variable domain, filled in from reference TRBV7-8 and TRBJ1-2, reads GAGVSQSPRYKVAKRGQDVALRCDPISGHVSLFWYQQALGQGPEFLTYFQNEAQLDKSGLPSDRFFAERPEGSVSTLKIQRTQQEDSAVYLCASSRGLRGQGLGGYTFGSGTRLTVV.

This clone occurred once. V and J are TRBV7-9 and TRBJ2-1; 8 nucleotides agree with TRBD2. V was clipped by 5 bases and J by 6 bases; unmatched bases: 9. In germline, CDR1 is SEHNR, CDR2 FQNEAQ (reference sequence). This CDR3 is 15 amino acids long. The CDR3 coding sequence is TGTGCCAGCAGCGTACCCCAGCGGGGGCTCAATGAGCAGTTCTTC. This codes for CASSVPQRGLNEQFF.

This chain joins TRBV7-3 and TRBJ1-4; D call uncertain. This CDR3 spans 16 amino acids. Between the trimmed V and J ends, which lost 2 bases and 7 bases, there was a span of 17 bases. CDR1 is SGHTA and CDR2 is FQGTGA in the germline V gene. DNA of the CDR3: TGTGCCAGCAGCTTACTTTTTTTTGTCCTCTCTGAAAAACTGTTTTTT. Its translation: CASSLLFFVLSEKLFF.

The CDR3 nucleotides are TGTGCCAGCAGTGAAGAGGACAGATTTGGAGATACGCAGTATTTT. It specifies CASSEEDRFGDTQYF. The J gene is TRBJ2-3, the V gene TRBV6-1, with D tentatively TRBD1 (6 bases). This CDR3 has 15 amino acids. The germline V gene encodes CDR1 MNHNS and CDR2 SASEGT. V lost 1 base and J 5 bases, leaving 13 bases between the germline ends.

The chain combines TRBV6-4 with TRBJ2-3; 7 nucleotides agree with TRBD2. The CDR3 loop spans 13 amino acids. Germline-derived CDR1 and CDR2 are MRHNA and SNTAGT. The V gene end was trimmed by 8 bases and the J gene end by 2 bases; junction bases not matched to a gene: 4. In DNA form, the CDR3 reads TGTGCCAGCGGGGAGGGGCACACAGATACGCAGTATTTT. It translates to CASGEGHTDTQYF.